A single sample gave rise to the 24 T cell receptor beta chains below, sequenced in a study of blood T cells in healthy people across ages. For the second PCR, which ran for about 7 to 11 cycles, a sample-barcoded 5' primer and a J-beta primer mix were used. Using its own MiXCR run on the 5' RACE reads, TCRdb lists one record per CDR3 protein. The table records roughly 410,000 distinct CDR3 sequences, approximately 47% of them present only once. The sample was blood. The receptor set was obtained from a man aged 60 to 75 in good health.

This clonotype was recorded a few times. The chain uses TRBV20-1 and TRBJ2-1, with TRBD1 matching 7 bases. The germline V gene encodes CDR1 DFQATT and CDR2 SNEGSKA (reference sequence). The junction had 4 bases not matched to a gene; V was cut back by 4 bases and J by 4 bases. The CDR3 contains 13 residues. As DNA, the CDR3 is TGCAGTGCTAAGGGACAGCTTTACAATGAGCAGTTCTTC. Its translation: CSAKGQLYNEQFF.

The chain links TRBV5-1 to TRBJ2-4, with TRBD1 matching over 8 bases. The length of the CDR3 is 13 residues. Trimming cost V 3 bases and J 7 bases; bases outside gene matches: 3. Germline V lookup: CDR1 SGHRS, CDR2 YFSETQ. The CDR3 bases are TGCGCCAGCAGCTCGACAGGGGCGAACATTCAGTACTTC. Its translation: CASSSTGANIQYF.

The chain employs TRBV15 and TRBJ2-3, with D unclear. The germline gives CDR1 LNHNV, CDR2 YYDKDF (reference sequence). With 5 bases removed from V and 3 bases from J, the gap between germline ends came to 12 bases. This CDR3 is 14 amino acids long. CDR3 sequence: CATSPGYLTDTQYF. CDR3 DNA sequence: TGTGCCACCAGCCCGGGCTACCTAACAGATACGCAGTATTTT.

The gene calls are TRBV5-1 and TRBJ2-3, with 9 bases aligning to TRBD2. Germline loops: CDR1 SGHRS, CDR2 YFSETQ. V shed 4 bases and J 0 bases; nucleotides not matched to a gene: 18. The CDR3 consists of 20 residues. The CDR3: CASSPLMVLAGKRSTDTQYF. The CDR3, as DNA: TGCGCCAGCAGCCCATTGATGGTCCTAGCGGGGAAGAGGAGCACAGATACGCAGTATTTT.

Remarks on this clonotype: Germline is not matched at one junction end, which may reflect a read error. The V gene is TRBV5-1, the J gene TRBJ2-3, with D perhaps matching TRBD2 (6 bases). Looked up from germline, CDR1 is SGHRS and CDR2 is YFSETQ. This CDR3 contains 14 residues. The DNA of the CDR3 is TGCGCCAGCAGCCCCGGGGGTTCCACAGAGACGCAGTATTTT. Translated, it gives CASSPGGSTETQYF.

The chain couples TRBV28 to TRBJ1-2; 7 bases match TRBD1. Germline trimming cut 8 bases from V and 1 base from J; bases unmatched to any gene: 7. CDR1 and CDR2 from the germline V gene are MDHEN and SYDVKM. The CDR3 has 14 amino acids. The chain's CDR3 is CASGGQVHNYGYTF. The CDR3 DNA is TGTGCCAGCGGTGGACAGGTGCATAACTATGGCTACACCTTC.

As to this clonotype: With a much larger clone just one base away, this may be a read error. The rearrangement joins TRBV7-9 to TRBJ2-5, with 7 bases fitting TRBD1. This CDR3 is built from 16 residues. The germline gives CDR1 SEHNR, CDR2 FQNEAQ (reference sequence). CDR3 nucleotides: TGTTCCAGCAGCCCCTGGACCCCTACAGGGGAAGAGACCCAGTACTTC. This sequence encodes CSSSPWTPTGEETQYF. Variable domain in full (rest from reference TRBV7-9 and TRBJ2-5): DTGVSQNPRHKITKRGQNVTFRCDPISEHNRLYWYRQTLGQGPEFLTYFQNEAQLEKSRLLSDRFSAERPKGSFSTLEIQRTEQGDSAMYLCSSSPWTPTGEETQYFGPGTRLLVL.

This chain joins TRBV3-1 and TRBJ1-1; the D is unclear. This CDR3 comprises 14 residues. The V gene's germline CDR1 is LGHDT and CDR2 YNNKEL (reference sequence). Trimming removed 3 bases at V and 1 base at J, with 9 bases between. The CDR3 DNA is TGTGCCAGCAGCCAGCTTTGGGCGAACACTGAAGCTTTCTTT. Its protein is CASSQLWANTEAFF.

The V call is TRBV29-1, the J call TRBJ2-1; D is ambiguous. The length of the CDR3 is 14 residues. Germline CDR1 is SQVTM and CDR2 is ANQGSEA. V gave up 4 bases and J gave up 1 base, with 11 bases separating them. DNA of the CDR3: TGCAGCGTTGTGAACCCGAGGTCCTACAATGAGCAGTTCTTC. Its protein is CSVVNPRSYNEQFF.

V is TRBV18 and J is TRBJ2-3; D is undetermined. The CDR3 is 16 residues long. Trimming shortened V by 1 base and J by 3 bases, and 14 bases separated the two germline ends. Germline assignment: CDR1 KGHSH and CDR2 LQKENI. The CDR3 sequence: CASSPLAPRGTDTQYF. The CDR3 DNA sequence: TGTGCCAGCTCACCACTGGCCCCCCGAGGAACAGATACGCAGTATTTT. Complete variable domain (other parts from reference TRBV18 and TRBJ2-3): NAGVMQNPRHLVRRRGQEARLRCSPMKGHSHVYWYRQLPEEGLKFMVYLQKENIIDESGMPKERFSAEFPKEGPSILRIQQVVRGDSAAYFCASSPLAPRGTDTQYFGPGTRLTVL.

This clonotype came up many times. This sequence joins TRBV18 and TRBJ1-2; no reliable D call. The V and J ends lost 9 bases and 0 bases respectively, with 11 bases between them. The CDR3 consists of 13 residues. Per germline, CDR1 KGHSH and CDR2 LQKENI. CDR3 in amino acids: CASHRGPNYGYTF. Written as DNA, the CDR3 is TGTGCCAGTCATCGTGGTCCTAACTATGGCTACACCTTC. Full variable domain (rest looked up from reference TRBV18 and TRBJ1-2): NAGVMQNPRHLVRRRGQEARLRCSPMKGHSHVYWYRQLPEEGLKFMVYLQKENIIDESGMPKERFSAEFPKEGPSILRIQQVVRGDSAAYFCASHRGPNYGYTFGSGTRLTVV.

This chain links TRBV10-3 with TRBJ2-5; 10 positions agree with TRBD2. Germline CDR1 and CDR2: ENHRY and SYGVKD. After removal of 3 bases from V and 1 base from J, the junction contained 2 bases not matched to a gene. The CDR3 has 15 amino acids. Here the CDR3 DNA reads TGTGCCATCAGTGAACTAGCGGGGACCCAAGAGACCCAGTACTTC. It codes for CAISELAGTQETQYF.

The CDR3, as DNA: TGTGCCAGCAGCCAAGATACGAGATGGGACAGGGGGCCGCAAGAGACCCAGTACTTC. As protein: CASSQDTRWDRGPQETQYF. The chain has TRBV14 and TRBJ2-5, with 12 bases aligning to TRBD1. The length of the CDR3 is 19 residues. From germline, CDR1 is SGHDN and CDR2 FVKESK. V shed 0 bases, J shed 2 bases, and the junction held 10 bases outside the gene matches. The full variable domain, with the rest looked up from reference TRBV14 and TRBJ2-5, is EAGVTQFPSHSVIEKGQTVTLRCDPISGHDNLYWYRRVMGKEIKFLLHFVKESKQDESGMPNNRFLAERTGGTYSTLKVQPAELEDSGVYFCASSQDTRWDRGPQETQYFGPGTRLLVL.

The chain recombines TRBV14 with TRBJ2-1, with 11 bases matching TRBD2. Germline values: CDR1 SGHDN, CDR2 FVKESK. Trimming took 1 base from V and 11 from J; bases not matched to a gene: 13. The CDR3 consists of 17 residues. CDR3 loop: CASSQVWASGRSGKQFF. CDR3 coding DNA: TGTGCCAGCAGCCAAGTTTGGGCTAGCGGGAGGTCGGGCAAGCAGTTCTTC.

This clonotype was seen more than once but under ten times. This chain uses TRBV6-2 or TRBV6-3 with TRBJ2-5, with D possibly being TRBD2 (6 bases). TRBJ2-7 matches the DNA end more closely, so the J call is doubtful. The germline CDR1 and CDR2 sequences are MNHEY and SVGEGT. The CDR3 spans 15 residues. Here the CDR3 reads CASTSIPEGTYEQYF. The CDR3 DNA is TGTGCCAGCACTTCGATCCCGGAGGGTACCTACGAGCAGTACTTC.

The chain is built from TRBV20-1 and TRBJ2-5, with a tentative D call TRBD2 (7 bases). The DNA end favors TRBJ2-7, so the J call may be wrong. The CDR3 spans 16 residues. CDR1 and CDR2 (germline): DFQATT, SNEGSKA (reference sequence). For the CDR3, the DNA is TGCAGTGCTAGAGATCGAAGGGAGGGGGGTCGGGACGAGCAGTACTTC. Its protein is CSARDRREGGRDEQYF.

V and J are TRBV29-1 and TRBJ2-2; 10 bases align to TRBD2. V dropped 3 bases and J dropped 4; count of bases not matched to a gene: 2. The CDR3 totals 14 residues. Germline assignment: CDR1 SQVTM and CDR2 ANQGSEA. The CDR3 nucleotides read TGCAGCGTTGACAGCGGGAGGGCCACCGGGGAGCTGTTTTTT. Translating it yields CSVDSGRATGELFF.

This clonotype has just a few counts. V and J are TRBV3-1 and TRBJ2-3; a weak D match, TRBD1 (6 bases). This CDR3 is 16 amino acids long. V lost 5 bases to trimming and J lost 1 base, with 16 bases between them. Per the germline V gene, CDR1 is LGHDT and CDR2 is YNNKEL (reference sequence). The chain's CDR3 is CASSTLGGQRTDTQYF. CDR3 sequence (DNA): TGTGCCAGCAGCACGTTAGGCGGACAGCGCACAGATACGCAGTATTTT.

V and J are TRBV20-1 and TRBJ2-3; TRBD2 matches 8 bases. With V trimmed by 0 bases and J by 5 bases, 10 bases remained unmatched. Per the germline V gene, CDR1 is DFQATT and CDR2 is SNEGSKA (reference sequence). This CDR3 contains 16 residues. CDR3 nucleotides: TGCAGTGCTAGAGATTGGTCCAGCGGGAGTCAAGATACGCAGTATTTT. It is translated as CSARDWSSGSQDTQYF.

This clonotype was recorded at least ten times. The chain uses TRBV28 and TRBJ2-7; D is ambiguous. CDR1 is MDHEN, CDR2 SYDVKM, per germline. V was clipped by 6 bases and J by 3 bases, with 9 bases between them. CDR3 length: 12 residues. DNA for the CDR3: TGTGCCAGCAGCTTGTCGGGCTACGAGCAGTACTTC. Its translation: CASSLSGYEQYF.

This chain connects TRBV20-1 to TRBJ2-1, with D perhaps TRBD2 (6 bases). CDR3 length: 17 residues. From germline, CDR1 is DFQATT and CDR2 SNEGSKA (reference sequence). V was pared by 2 bases and J by 7 bases, with 24 bases between. The CDR3 sequence is CSARTVFSGLERNEQFF. The CDR3 coding sequence is TGCAGTGCTAGAACTGTCTTTTCGGGACTGGAACGAAATGAGCAGTTCTTC.

This sequence joins TRBV12-3 or TRBV12-4 and TRBJ2-5; D is uncertain. The CDR3 runs 14 residues. V was pared by 3 bases and J by 2 bases, with 10 bases between. CDR3 residues: CASSLRLEQETQYF. DNA for the CDR3: TGTGCCAGCAGTTTGAGACTTGAACAAGAGACCCAGTACTTC.

The CDR3 loop is CASRADRMSPSEQYF. CDR3 bases: TGTGCCAGCAGAGCCGACAGGATGAGCCCCTCCGAGCAGTACTTC. The chain couples TRBV28 to TRBJ2-7, with D possibly being TRBD1 (6 bases). The germline V gene encodes CDR1 MDHEN and CDR2 SYDVKM. V lost 6 bases to trimming and J lost 6 bases, with 21 bases between them. There are 15 residues in the CDR3.

This clonotype was seen more than once but under ten times. V usage is TRBV7-9 and J usage is TRBJ1-2; D is possibly TRBD1 (6 bases). The germline gives CDR1 SEHNR, CDR2 FQNEAQ (reference sequence). CDR3 length: 12 amino acids. V lost 5 bases to trimming and J lost 6 bases, with 10 bases between them. The CDR3 DNA reads TGTGCCAGCAGCCGGACAGTTGATGGCTACACCTTC. It encodes CASSRTVDGYTF.